The T cell receptor (beta chain) under discussion was sequenced for a study of T cells after yellow fever vaccination. On the study more broadly: Researchers used SMART-Seq v4 Ultra Low Input to prepare fractions that had low cell numbers.

Study outcomes and limitations: Of the clonotypes, a small share occurred in both CD4 and CD8 compartments. Sorted repertoires could include abundant contaminating clonotypes from bulk cells.

Germline loops: CDR1 MGHDK, CDR2 SYGVNS. This CDR3 region has 16 residues. Trimming shortened V by 3 bases and J by 3 bases, and 16 bases separated the two germline ends. Making TCR cDNA involved 5'RACE template switching, which added UMIs and a universal primer site. TCRdb re-derived calls from the 5' RACE reads in MiXCR, one entry per CDR3 protein. The sample records about 630,000 distinct CDR3 sequences, 10% to 15% being singletons. This clonotype has only a few counts. Its antigen remains unknown. This TCR was recovered from a young man who received the YFV17D yellow fever vaccine. The V gene is TRBV25-1, the J gene TRBJ2-3, with no clear D. Source: PBMCs, taken on the day of the yellow fever booster vaccination. CDR3 sequence: CASSDPSDSPTDTQYF. CDR3 coding DNA: TGTGCCAGCAGTGACCCTTCAGATTCCCCAACAGATACGCAGTATTTT.